This T cell receptor (beta chain) is from a study of T-cell reconstitution after alpha-beta-depleted transplantation in children. The sample holds many counts of this clonotype. Unmatched junction bases numbered 9, after V lost 6 bases and J lost 6 bases. Germline lookup yields CDR1 WSHSY and CDR2 SAAADI. The CDR3 has 15 residues. For TCRbeta, the library was prepared with unique molecular identifiers. MiXCR, applied by TCRdb to the PCR reads, yields one record per CDR3 protein. There are more than 150,000 distinct CDR3 sequences in the sample; about 14% occur only once, and approximately 13% lies in the top ten.

Sequenced material: PBMCs from the stem cell graft donor, taken from the stem cell graft. The chain carries TRBV10-2 and TRBJ2-1, with 9 bases identical to TRBD2. This clonotype was obtained from a human donor who donated a stem cell graft to a child with acute lymphoblastic leukemia. CDR3 coding DNA: TGCGCCAGCAGGGATGGGCTAGCGGGATCCAATGAGCAGTTCTTC. Translated, it gives CASRDGLAGSNEQFF.